Listed here are 28 T cell receptor beta chains from one sample, sequenced in a study of blood T cell repertoires in COVID-19. Sequenced by immunoSEQ multiplex PCR; TCRdb stores in-frame clones only, minus some. Of a few hundred thousand clones listed, 86% are singletons. The sequencing sample was made of peripheral blood. These receptors came from a man older than 75 with acute or convalescent COVID-19.

The chain is built from TRBV19 and TRBJ1-2; D not certain. This CDR3 is built from 13 residues. Trimming shortened V by 3 bases and J by 8 bases, and 13 bases separated the two germline ends. Germline loops: CDR1 LNHDA, CDR2 SQIVND (reference sequence). CDR3 in amino acids: CASSIGGSWGYTF. In nucleotides, the CDR3 is TGTGCCAGTAGTATCGGTGGTAGCTGGGGCTACACCTTC.

Comment on this clone: The sample carries other DNA sequences with the same CDR3. The V gene is TRBV12-3 or TRBV12-4, the J gene TRBJ1-2; D gene uncertain. The CDR3 is 12 residues long. V lost 3 bases and J lost 8, with 10 bases in between. CDR3 in amino acids: CASSLGGRGYTF. The CDR3 DNA is TGTGCCAGCAGTTTGGGAGGGCGCGGCTACACCTTC.

In this sample, this clone turned up once. The rearrangement uses TRBV28 and TRBJ1-1; D may be TRBD1 (5 bases). This CDR3 contains 13 residues. CDR1 and CDR2 from the germline V gene are MDHEN and SYDVKM. The V end lost 8 bases, the J end lost 0 bases, and 10 bases lay between the germline ends. The CDR3 loop reads CASVPRVNTEAFF. The CDR3 DNA reads as TGTGCCAGCGTCCCCAGGGTGAACACTGAAGCTTTCTTT.

The J gene is TRBJ1-5, the V gene TRBV5-8; 11 bases map to TRBD1. Trimming cost V 5 bases and J 2 bases; bases outside gene matches: 15. CDR1 and CDR2 from the germline V gene are SGHTS and YDEGEE. The CDR3 sequence is 19 residues long. The CDR3 loop reads CASRGSGQGGLRGNQPQHF. The CDR3 DNA sequence: TGTGCCAGCAGGGGATCGGGACAGGGGGGATTGAGGGGCAATCAGCCCCAGCATTTT.

This chain joins TRBV5-6 and TRBJ2-7; 12 nucleotides align to TRBD1. CDR1 and CDR2 from the germline V gene are SGHDT and YYEEEE. V shed 4 bases and J 4 bases; nucleotides not matched to a gene: 9. There are 16 residues in the CDR3. The CDR3 DNA follows: TGTGCCAGCAGCCAACGTGGGACAGGGGGCAGGTACGAGCAGTACTTC. Translated, it gives CASSQRGTGGRYEQYF.

The chain employs TRBV19 and TRBJ2-7; 10 nucleotides line up with TRBD1. V was clipped by 6 bases and J by 4 bases; unmatched bases: 21. The CDR3 is 19 residues long. Per germline, CDR1 LNHDA and CDR2 SQIVND (reference sequence). The CDR3 loop reads CASRTGGETKLQPLYEQYF. CDR3 in DNA: TGTGCCAGTAGGACAGGGGGCGAGACTAAACTACAACCCCTATACGAGCAGTACTTC.

The gene calls are TRBV6-1 and TRBJ1-6; 7 positions agree with TRBD1. Germline V gives CDR1 MNHNS, CDR2 SASEGT. V trimming: 10 bases; J trimming: 10 bases; junction bases outside the gene matches: 7. This CDR3 is built from 12 residues. CDR3 nucleotides: TGTGCCACCAACAGGGGACAGTCACCCCTCCACTTT. This gives the protein CATNRGQSPLHF.

The chain employs TRBV5-1 and TRBJ1-1; no firm D call. Germline V lookup: CDR1 SGHRS, CDR2 YFSETQ. CDR3 length: 14 residues. Trimming took 4 bases from V and 1 from J, leaving 11 bases between them. CDR3 region: CASSPSTRNTEAFF. CDR3 nucleotide sequence: TGCGCCAGCAGCCCTTCTACCCGGAACACTGAAGCTTTCTTT.

CDR3 bases: TGCGCCAGCAGCTTGAACAGCCTATATGGCTACACCTTC. Encoded protein: CASSLNSLYGYTF. The rearrangement joins TRBV5-1 to TRBJ1-2; no reliable D call. V was cut by 1 base and J by 5 bases, with 9 bases left in between. The V gene's germline CDR1 is SGHRS and CDR2 YFSETQ. CDR3 length equals 13 residues.

The V call is TRBV28, the J call TRBJ1-3, with 7 bases fitting TRBD1. Germline V gene data show CDR1 as MDHEN and CDR2 as SYDVKM. This CDR3 has 17 amino acids. The V segment lost 5 bases and the J segment 7 bases; nucleotides outside the gene matches: 17. CDR3 bases: TGTGCCAGCAGTCCTAGACAGGGTTCAATGGCGAGGAACACCATATATTTT. This translates into CASSPRQGSMARNTIYF.

The chain links TRBV7-2 to TRBJ1-1; TRBD1 aligns across 9 bases. The CDR3 is 14 residues long. Germline lookup yields CDR1 SGHTA and CDR2 FQGNSA. V was pared by 2 bases and J by 5 bases, with 3 bases of the junction left unmatched. The CDR3 loop is CASSLTGQGTEAFF. The CDR3 nucleotides are TGTGCCAGCAGCTTAACAGGACAGGGGACTGAAGCTTTCTTT.

This chain uses TRBV29-1 with TRBJ2-3, with 10 bases matching TRBD1. This CDR3 is 15 amino acids long. CDR1 and CDR2 (germline): SQVTM, ANQGSEA. Germline trimming cut 3 bases from V and 6 bases from J; bases unmatched to any gene: 9. The CDR3 nucleotides are TGCAGCGTTGAGCGTGCCGGGACAGGGGTCGATACGCAGTATTTT. As protein: CSVERAGTGVDTQYF.

The chain recombines TRBV9 with TRBJ2-2; a weak D match, TRBD2 (7 bases). Germline V CDR1 and CDR2: SGDLS, YYNGEE. V was clipped by 4 bases and J by 10 bases, with 20 bases between them. This CDR3 is 15 amino acids long. CDR3 sequence reads: CASSTVGGASVELFF. In DNA form, the CDR3 reads TGTGCCAGCAGCACCGTAGGGGGGGCTAGCGTGGAGCTGTTTTTT. Looking up the rest from reference TRBV9 and TRBJ2-2 gives the full variable domain: DSGVTQTPKHLITATGQRVTLRCSPRSGDLSVYWYQQSLDQGLQFLIQYYNGEERAKGNILERFSAQQFPDLHSELNLSSLELGDSALYFCASSTVGGASVELFFGEGSRLTVL.

This clone was recorded a few times. The rearrangement joins TRBV7-9 to TRBJ1-5; no reliable D call. This CDR3 has 13 amino acids. V lost 4 bases, J lost 4 bases, and 8 bases lay in between. Per the germline V gene, CDR1 is SEHNR and CDR2 is FQNEAQ (reference sequence). CDR3 sequence: CASSSLPNQPQHF. Written as DNA, the CDR3 is TGTGCCAGCAGCTCCCTACCAAATCAGCCCCAGCATTTT.

The J gene is TRBJ1-1, the V gene TRBV5-1, with a weak D call TRBD1 (5 bases). Germline values: CDR1 SGHRS, CDR2 YFSETQ. With 6 bases removed from V and 3 bases from J, the gap between germline ends came to 9 bases. This CDR3 has 12 amino acids. CDR3 region: CASKTGDTEAFF. The CDR3 DNA is TGCGCCAGCAAAACGGGGGACACTGAAGCTTTCTTT.

The gene calls are TRBV7-2 and TRBJ1-3, with 8 nucleotides matching TRBD1. Germline lookup yields CDR1 SGHTA and CDR2 FQGNSA. CDR3 length: 15 amino acids. Losses at the gene ends were 5 bases for V and 4 bases for J; bases not matched to a gene: 7. CDR3 amino acids: CASSIGQGTGNTIYF. CDR3 nucleotides: TGTGCCAGCAGCATAGGACAGGGAACAGGAAACACCATATATTTT.

V and J are TRBV3-1 (or the pseudogene TRBV3-2) and TRBJ1-2; 8 bases line up with TRBD1. Germline V CDR1 and CDR2: LGHDT, YNNKEL (reference sequence). After removal of 3 bases from V and 2 bases from J, the junction contained 8 bases not matched to a gene. This CDR3 is built from 16 residues. The CDR3 sequence: CASSHMVTGANYGYTF. CDR3 sequence (DNA): TGTGCCAGCAGCCATATGGTGACAGGGGCAAACTATGGCTACACCTTC.

The chain couples TRBV2 to TRBJ2-5; TRBD2 agrees at 8 bases. Germline V gene data show CDR1 as SNHLY and CDR2 as FYNNEI. This CDR3 comprises 13 residues. Trimming cost V 8 bases and J 4 bases; bases outside gene matches: 6. The CDR3 sequence is CASGRGGLETQYF. CDR3 in DNA: TGTGCCAGCGGTCGGGGGGGATTAGAGACCCAGTACTTC.

The chain combines TRBV7-2 with TRBJ1-2; 9 bases map to TRBD1. Trimming took 1 base from V and 8 from J; bases not matched to a gene: 8. Per the germline V gene, CDR1 is SGHTA and CDR2 is FQGNSA. The CDR3 covers 15 residues. CDR3 residues: CASSLDLQGAKGYTF. The CDR3 DNA sequence: TGTGCCAGCAGCTTAGACTTACAGGGGGCTAAGGGCTACACCTTC.

The J gene is TRBJ2-3, the V gene TRBV5-1; TRBD1 is a possible D gene (6 bases). V was cut by 7 bases and J by 0 bases, with 12 bases left in between. The V gene's germline CDR1 is SGHRS and CDR2 YFSETQ. The length of the CDR3 is 14 residues. The CDR3: CASRGQPSTDTQYF. The CDR3 region has the DNA TGCGCCAGCCGAGGACAGCCCAGCACAGATACGCAGTATTTT.

This clone showed up just a few times. The chain has TRBV24-1 and TRBJ2-3; possible D gene TRBD1, 7 bases. The CDR3 is 15 residues long. CDR1 is KGHDR and CDR2 is SFDVKD in the germline V gene. The germline V and J ends were trimmed by 3 bases and 5 bases, with 14 bases remaining between them. The CDR3 here is CATSDQGEVIDTQYF. In DNA form, the CDR3 reads TGTGCCACCAGTGATCAGGGGGAGGTCATAGATACGCAGTATTTT.

The count of this clone is one. J is TRBJ2-7 and V is TRBV23-1; 8 nucleotides agree with TRBD1. TRBV23-1 is annotated as an ORF whose role is uncertain. The CDR3 extends over 16 amino acids. The V segment lost 2 bases and the J segment 2 bases; nucleotides outside the gene matches: 8. The CDR3: CASSQSRQGNAYEQYF. The CDR3 region has the DNA TGCGCCAGCAGTCAAAGCCGACAGGGGAACGCCTACGAGCAGTACTTC.

The chain combines TRBV28 with TRBJ1-5, with D perhaps matching TRBD1 (6 bases). The germline V gene encodes CDR1 MDHEN and CDR2 SYDVKM. The V end lost 9 bases, the J end lost 5 bases, and 11 bases lay between the germline ends. The CDR3 has 12 residues. DNA of the CDR3: TGTGCCAGTGGGGCAGGGGATCAGCCCCAGCATTTT. Protein: CASGAGDQPQHF.

This rearrangement joins TRBV7-6 to TRBJ2-2, with D maybe TRBD2 (6 bases). V was shortened by 3 bases and J by 5 bases, with 10 bases between the two germline ends. The length of the CDR3 is 14 residues. CDR1 is SGHVS, CDR2 FNYEAQ, per germline. The CDR3 sequence: CASSFAGGTGELFF. CDR3 bases: TGTGCCAGCAGCTTTGCTGGGGGGACCGGGGAGCTGTTTTTT. Looking up the rest from reference TRBV7-6 and TRBJ2-2 gives the full variable domain: GAGVSQSPRYKVTKRGQDVALRCDPISGHVSLYWYRQALGQGPEFLTYFNYEAQQDKSGLPNDRFSAERPEGSISTLTIQRTEQRDSAMYRCASSFAGGTGELFFGEGSRLTVL.

V and J are TRBV2 and TRBJ2-5, with D perhaps TRBD1 (6 bases). The CDR3 extends over 15 amino acids. The ends were cut back, 8 bases at V and 1 base at J, with 17 bases in the middle. Germline lookup yields CDR1 SNHLY and CDR2 FYNNEI. The DNA of the CDR3 is TGTGCCAGCGCAAACATACAGGGCTTCCAAGAGACCCAGTACTTC. It codes for CASANIQGFQETQYF.

This clone was picked up one time. V is TRBV5-6 and J is TRBJ1-2; D unresolved. V was trimmed by 4 bases and J by 3 bases, leaving 7 bases between them. The germline V gene has CDR1 SGHDT and CDR2 YYEEEE. The CDR3 contains 12 residues. Here the CDR3 DNA reads TGTGCCAGCAGCCGACAAGACTATGGCTACACCTTC. Residues: CASSRQDYGYTF.

The rearrangement uses TRBV5-6 and TRBJ2-2; TRBD2 matches at 8 bases. The CDR3 covers 16 residues. Germline assignment: CDR1 SGHDT and CDR2 YYEEEE. J lost 5 bases, V lost 0 bases, and 6 bases had no gene match. CDR3 region: CASSLAGGARTGELFF. The DNA of the CDR3 is TGTGCCAGCAGCTTGGCCGGGGGGGCGCGGACCGGGGAGCTGTTTTTT.

This sequence joins TRBV4-1 and TRBJ1-1; 7 positions agree with TRBD1. Losses at the gene ends were 6 bases for V and 2 bases for J; bases not matched to a gene: 6. The length of the CDR3 is 14 residues. Germline CDR1 and CDR2: MGHRA and YSYEKL. Here the CDR3 reads CASRTGTANTEAFF. CDR3 DNA: TGCGCCAGCAGAACTGGGACAGCCAACACTGAAGCTTTCTTT.